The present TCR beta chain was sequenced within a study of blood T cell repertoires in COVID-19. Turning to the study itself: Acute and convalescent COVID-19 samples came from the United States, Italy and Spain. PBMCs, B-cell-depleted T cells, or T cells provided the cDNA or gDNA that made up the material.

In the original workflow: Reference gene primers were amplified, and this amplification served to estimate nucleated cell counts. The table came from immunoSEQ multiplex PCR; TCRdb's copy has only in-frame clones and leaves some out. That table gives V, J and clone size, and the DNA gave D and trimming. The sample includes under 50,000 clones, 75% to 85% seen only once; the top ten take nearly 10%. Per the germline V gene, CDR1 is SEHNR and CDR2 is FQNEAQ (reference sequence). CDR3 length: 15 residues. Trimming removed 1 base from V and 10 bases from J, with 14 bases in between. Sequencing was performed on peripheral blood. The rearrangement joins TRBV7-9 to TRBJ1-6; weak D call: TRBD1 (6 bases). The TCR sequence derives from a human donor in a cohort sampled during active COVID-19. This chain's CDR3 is CASSLELGGESPLHF. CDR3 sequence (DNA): TGTGCCAGCAGCTTAGAGTTAGGGGGAGAGTCACCCCTCCACTTT.